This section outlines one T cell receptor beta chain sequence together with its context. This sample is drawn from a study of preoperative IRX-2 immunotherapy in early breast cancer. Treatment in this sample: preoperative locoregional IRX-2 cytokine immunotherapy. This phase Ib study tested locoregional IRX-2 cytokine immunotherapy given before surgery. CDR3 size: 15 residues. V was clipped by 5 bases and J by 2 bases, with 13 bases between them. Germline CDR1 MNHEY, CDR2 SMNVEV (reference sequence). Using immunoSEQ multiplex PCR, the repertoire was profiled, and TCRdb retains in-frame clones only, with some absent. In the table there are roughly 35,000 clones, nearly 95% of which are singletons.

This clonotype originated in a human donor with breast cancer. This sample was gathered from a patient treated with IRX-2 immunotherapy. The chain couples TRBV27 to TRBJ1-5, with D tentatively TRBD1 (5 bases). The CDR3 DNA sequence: TGTGCCAGCAGTACGGTAGCGGGGGGCAATCAGCCCCAGCATTTT. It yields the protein CASSTVAGGNQPQHF.